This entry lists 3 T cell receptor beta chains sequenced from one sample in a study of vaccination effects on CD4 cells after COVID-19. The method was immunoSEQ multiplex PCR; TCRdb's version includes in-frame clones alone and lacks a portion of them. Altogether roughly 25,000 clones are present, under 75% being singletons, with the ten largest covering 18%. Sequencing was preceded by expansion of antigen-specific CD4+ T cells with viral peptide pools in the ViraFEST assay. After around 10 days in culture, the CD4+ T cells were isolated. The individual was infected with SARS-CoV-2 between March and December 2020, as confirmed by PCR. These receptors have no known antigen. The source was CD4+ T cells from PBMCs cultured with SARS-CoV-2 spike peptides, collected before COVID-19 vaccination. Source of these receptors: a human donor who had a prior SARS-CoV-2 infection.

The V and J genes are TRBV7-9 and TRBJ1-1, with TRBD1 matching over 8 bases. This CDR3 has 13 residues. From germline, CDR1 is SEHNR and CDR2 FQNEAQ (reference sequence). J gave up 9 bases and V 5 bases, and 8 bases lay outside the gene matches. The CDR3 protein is CASSPDDRGQAFF. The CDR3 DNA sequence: TGTGCCAGCAGCCCTGATGACAGGGGCCAAGCTTTCTTT.

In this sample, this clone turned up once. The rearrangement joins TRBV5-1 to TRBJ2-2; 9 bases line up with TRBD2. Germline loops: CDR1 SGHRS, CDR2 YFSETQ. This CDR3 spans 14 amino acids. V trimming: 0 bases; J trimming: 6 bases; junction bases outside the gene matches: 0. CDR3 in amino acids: CASSLGTSAGELFF. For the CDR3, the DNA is TGCGCCAGCAGCTTGGGGACTAGCGCCGGGGAGCTGTTTTTT.

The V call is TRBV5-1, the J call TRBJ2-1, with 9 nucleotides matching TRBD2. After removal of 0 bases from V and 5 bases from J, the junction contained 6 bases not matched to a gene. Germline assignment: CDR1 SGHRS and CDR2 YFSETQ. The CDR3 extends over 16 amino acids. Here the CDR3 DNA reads TGCGCCAGCAGCTTGGGTGGAGCGGGAGGCCACAATGAGCAGTTCTTC. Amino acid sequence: CASSLGGAGGHNEQFF.